Listed below are T cell receptor beta chains from one sample, sequenced in a study of cytomegalovirus exposure and HLA in healthy donors. Sequencing was performed with immunoSEQ multiplex PCR; in TCRdb, only in-frame clones are kept and a portion is missing. In the table there are 95,000 to 100,000 clones, 65% to 80% of which are singletons. The specimen sequenced was PBMCs. The receptors come from a middle-aged woman in good health and CMV-seronegative. The CDR3 runs from the conserved cysteine through the conserved F or W. Fields, in order: clone size, J gene, V gene, D gene, CDR3 DNA, CDR3 protein. D genes are given only for firm matches. Size tells how often a clone was seen (once, few, many) or the class of an expanded clone, and some rows leave it out.

few TRBJ2-1 TRBV29-1 TRBD2 TGCAGCGTGCGGACTAGCGGGAGGCCCACTACTCCGCGTTACAATGAGCAGTTCTTC CSVRTSGRPTTPRYNEQFF
- TRBJ2-1 TRBV29-1 TRBD2 TGCAGCGTTGAAAGGTGGGGGCGGGGTGGGACTAGCGGGACGTACAATGAGCAGTTCTTC CSVERWGRGGTSGTYNEQFF
- TRBJ1-2 TRBV30 - TGTGCCTGGAGTGTACGAAGGGGGTATGGCTACACCTTC CAWSVRRGYGYTF
- TRBJ2-7 TRBV6-1 TRBD2 TGTGCCAGCAGTGAAGCTTTAGGACTAGCGGGCTGGCTAGTGAGGAACGAGCAGTACTTC CASSEALGLAGWLVRNEQYF
- TRBJ1-4 TRBV7-9 TRBD1 TGTTCCAGCAGCCGGGACAGCTCTAATGAAAAACTGTTTTTT CSSSRDSSNEKLFF
- TRBJ1-5 TRBV7-8 TRBD1 TGTGCCAGCAGCTCGCGGACAGGGAAGGATCAGCCCCAGCATTTT CASSSRTGKDQPQHF
- TRBJ2-3 TRBV7-9 - TGTGCCAGCAGCTCAAGCACAGATACGCAGTATTTT CASSSSTDTQYF
- TRBJ2-5 TRBV5-1 - TGCGCCAGCAGCATTCAGGGGAAAGAGACCCAGTACTTC CASSIQGKETQYF
- TRBJ2-1 TRBV7-8 - TGTGCCAGCAGCCCCGGGTTACATGAGCAGTTCTTC CASSPGLHEQFF
- TRBJ2-7 TRBV18 - TGTGCCAGCTCACCACCCTGGGAGGTGAGGGAGCAGTACTTC CASSPPWEVREQYF
- TRBJ1-2 TRBV7-3 - TGTGCCAGCAGCTCAACAGGGAGTGACTATGGCTACACCTTC CASSSTGSDYGYTF
- TRBJ2-1 TRBV5-1 - TGCGCCAGCAGCCTCTCCGGGACTGCGATGAATGAGCAGTTCTTC CASSLSGTAMNEQFF
- TRBJ2-4 TRBV10-3 TRBD2 TGTGCCATCAGTGACCGGGCGGGAGAAGCCAAAAACATTCAGTACTTC CAISDRAGEAKNIQYF
few TRBJ1-1 TRBV9 - TGTGCCAGCAGCGTAGGAGTCAGAACTAGCCAGAACACTGAAGCTTTCTTT CASSVGVRTSQNTEAFF
- TRBJ2-1 TRBV4-3 TRBD2 TGCGCCAGCAGCCAAGACAGCGGGGGCCACAATGAGCAGTTCTTC CASSQDSGGHNEQFF
- TRBJ1-2 TRBV28 TRBD1 TGTGCCAGCAGTCTCCTCTTCACCGGGACAGGGAACTATGGCTACACCTTC CASSLLFTGTGNYGYTF
- TRBJ1-1 TRBV6-1 - TGTGCCAGCAGATCCGGCACTGAAGCTTTCTTT CASRSGTEAFF
few TRBJ2-5 TRBV29-1 - TGCAGCGTCGCCGGGAGAGAGACCCAGTACTTC CSVAGRETQYF
- TRBJ2-3 TRBV11-3 - TGTGCCAGCAGCTTAAGACGGGGTAGGGACACAGATACGCAGTATTTT CASSLRRGRDTDTQYF
few TRBJ2-2 TRBV6-1 TRBD1 TGTGCCAGCAGTGGGGGACAGGGGGCCGGGGAGCTGTTTTTT CASSGGQGAGELFF
few TRBJ2-7 TRBV19 TRBD1 TGTGCCAGTAGTAGGGGGACAGGGGATACCTACGAGCAGTACTTC CASSRGTGDTYEQYF
- TRBJ2-7 TRBV7-8 TRBD2 TGTGCCAGCAGCGAAGGACTAGCGGGGGGACTCTACGAGCAGTACTTC CASSEGLAGGLYEQYF
- TRBJ2-2 TRBV9 TRBD2 TGTGCCAGCAGCGTAGACCCGGGGGGGCCGTCCGGGGAGCTGTTTTTT CASSVDPGGPSGELFF
few TRBJ1-1 TRBV21-1 - TGTGCCAGCAGCAAATGGGACAGGGGAGAGAACACTGAAGCTTTCTTT CASSKWDRGENTEAFF
few TRBJ2-5 TRBV6-5 TRBD1 TGTGCCATCAAGAGGGGGACAGGGGGGGAAGAGACCCAGTACTTC CAIKRGTGGEETQYF
- TRBJ1-2 TRBV27 - TGTGCCAGCAGTACCTCGGACAGCCCCTATGGCTACACCTTC CASSTSDSPYGYTF
- TRBJ2-5 TRBV19 TRBD1 TGTGCCAGTAGTCCCCACAGGGGGTCGGGAGAGACCCAGTACTTC CASSPHRGSGETQYF
- TRBJ2-7 TRBV29-1 TRBD2 TGCAGCGTTGAAGCTACTAGCGGGAGGCGCGAGCAGTACTTC CSVEATSGRREQYF
once TRBJ2-7 TRBV6-1 TRBD2 TGTGCCAGCAGTGATTTAGCGGGAGGCTCCTACGAGCAGTACTTC CASSDLAGGSYEQYF
- TRBJ1-5 TRBV27 - TGTGCCAGCAGTTTATATGACGGGGAGGATCAGCCCCAGCATTTT CASSLYDGEDQPQHF
- TRBJ2-2 TRBV29-1 TRBD2 TGCAGCGCCCCGAGCGGGAGGGCCGGGGAGCTGTTTTTT CSAPSGRAGELFF
- TRBJ2-1 TRBV2 - TGTGCCAGCAGTGTATGGGTGGGACTTCAGGATGAGCAGTTCTTC CASSVWVGLQDEQFF
- TRBJ2-7 TRBV6-1 - TGTGCCAGCAGTGAAATAGCAGGACTGGCCTACTACGAGCAGTACTTC CASSEIAGLAYYEQYF
- TRBJ2-2 TRBV19 TRBD2 TGTGCCAGTAGTCTTAACCGGGACTACAACGGGGAGCTGTTTTTT CASSLNRDYNGELFF
- TRBJ2-1 TRBV28 - TGTGCCTCCCTAGGTGGTAGCGCCCGCTCCTACAATGAGCAGTTCTTC CASLGGSARSYNEQFF
- TRBJ2-7 TRBV7-2 TRBD2 TGTGCCAGCAGCTTAGAAGGCGGGAGAAACGAGCAGTACTTC CASSLEGGRNEQYF
- TRBJ1-5 TRBV28 TRBD1 TGTGCCAGCAGCACGGGACAGGGCAGCGAAATGCCCCAGCATTTT CASSTGQGSEMPQHF
- TRBJ2-7 TRBV9 TRBD2 TGTGCCAGCAGCGTAGGTTTAGCGGGGGCCTACGAGCAGTACTTC CASSVGLAGAYEQYF
- TRBJ1-1 TRBV7-2 - TGTGCCAGCAGCTTATTCCCGGGCGGGGGCACGGCGGGCACTGAAGCTTTCTTT CASSLFPGGGTAGTEAFF
- TRBJ1-4 TRBV7-9 TRBD1 TGTGCCAGCAGCCCTCTGGGACAGGGGGTCGGGAAACTGTTTTTT CASSPLGQGVGKLFF
once TRBJ2-6 TRBV11-2 - TGTGCCAGCAGCTCTGCTGGGGCCAACGTCCTGACTTTC CASSSAGANVLTF
- TRBJ2-1 TRBV7-2 - TGTGCCAGCAGCTTAGAGGGGGATATAGAGCAGTTCTTC CASSLEGDIEQFF
- TRBJ1-2 TRBV21-1 - TGTGCCAGCCGGATGGCAGGGGGCTATGGCTACACCTTC CASRMAGGYGYTF
- TRBJ2-3 TRBV2 - TGTGCCAGCAGTTTCGCGAGCACAGATACGCAGTATTTT CASSFASTDTQYF
- TRBJ1-4 TRBV28 TRBD1 TGTGCCAGCAGCTTCCTCGGACAGGGGGCGCGAGGAGAAAAACTGTTTTTT CASSFLGQGARGEKLFF
- TRBJ2-2 TRBV10-1 - TGCGCCAGCAGTCTGGACTTCTACACCGGGGAGCTGTTTTTT CASSLDFYTGELFF
- TRBJ2-3 TRBV2 - TGTGCCAGCAGTGAAAATAGCGGTGACTTTGATACGCAGTATTTT CASSENSGDFDTQYF
- TRBJ1-6 TRBV11-2 - TGTGCCAGCAGCTTTAGGGGAAATAATTCACCCCTCCACTTT CASSFRGNNSPLHF
- TRBJ1-6 TRBV4-3 - TGCGCCAGCAGCCGCATATGGAGGGCGGATAATTCACCCCTCCACTTT CASSRIWRADNSPLHF
- TRBJ2-7 TRBV7-3 TRBD1 TGTGCCAGCAGCTTAGTGGGACAGGTCCCCTCCTACGAGCAGTACTTC CASSLVGQVPSYEQYF
- TRBJ2-3 TRBV11-2 - TGTGCCAGCAGCCGGCGGACTGGCACAGATACGCAGTATTTT CASSRRTGTDTQYF
- TRBJ2-1 TRBV20-1 - TGCAGTGCTGGGGCTTTCAATGAGCAGTTCTTC CSAGAFNEQFF